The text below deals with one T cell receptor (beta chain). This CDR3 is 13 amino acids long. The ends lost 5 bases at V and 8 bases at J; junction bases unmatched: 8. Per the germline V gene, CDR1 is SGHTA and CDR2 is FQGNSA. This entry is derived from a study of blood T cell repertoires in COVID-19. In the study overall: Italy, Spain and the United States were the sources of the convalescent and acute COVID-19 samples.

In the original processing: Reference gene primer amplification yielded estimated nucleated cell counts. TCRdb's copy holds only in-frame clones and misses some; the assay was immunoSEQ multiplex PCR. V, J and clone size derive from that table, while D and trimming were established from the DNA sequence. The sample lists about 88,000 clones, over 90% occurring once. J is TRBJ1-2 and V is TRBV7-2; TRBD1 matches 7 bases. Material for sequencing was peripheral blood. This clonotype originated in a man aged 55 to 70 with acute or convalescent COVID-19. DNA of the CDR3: TGTGCCAGCAGCCCCCGGGACAGTCGGGGCTACACCTTC. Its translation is CASSPRDSRGYTF.